The present TCR beta chain was sequenced within a study of chemoradiotherapy in HPV16-positive cancers. Broader study findings: Only two HPV16-positive patients supplied the functional HPV-specificity definition.

V shed 4 bases, J shed 8 bases, and the junction held 8 bases outside the gene matches. The CDR3 is made up of 14 amino acids. Looked up from germline, CDR1 is MNHNS and CDR2 is SASEGT. As regards this clone: Its antigen is undetermined.

Profiled with immunoSEQ multiplex PCR; TCRdb holds only in-frame clones, not every one. The table lists some 12,000 clones, 70% to 90% of them singletons. Repertoires were sampled repeatedly during chemoradiotherapy. The receptor was isolated from a human donor with HPV-associated anogenital cancer. The rearrangement joins TRBV6-1 to TRBJ2-3; 8 bases fit TRBD2. The sample in question was blood, obtained from a patient who underwent chemoradiotherapy. The CDR3 DNA is TGTGCCAGCAGTGTGGCGGGGGGAATTCGTACGCAGTATTTT. This encodes CASSVAGGIRTQYF.